The 32 T cell receptor beta chains below were found in one sample sequenced in a study of regulatory T cells in long-lasting Graves disease. Stated time point: persistent/refractory GD, antithyroid drugs over 5 years with positive TRAb. RNA isolated from PBMCs was used to make the TCR library. The authors built TCR beta libraries using iRepertoire HTBI primers and Arm-PCR of CDR3 regions. MiXCR, applied by TCRdb to the multiplex PCR reads, yields one record per CDR3 protein. The sample lists about 470,000 distinct CDR3 sequences; roughly a fifth were seen once. Source: peripheral blood mononuclear cells (PBMCs), taken when the disease was refractory, from a patient treated with antithyroid drugs. The origin of the receptors is a female donor with Graves disease.

The V call is TRBV19, the J call TRBJ2-1; no reliable D call. CDR3 size: 22 residues. Germline values: CDR1 LNHDA, CDR2 SQIVND (reference sequence). Trimming removed 0 bases from V and 6 bases from J, with 33 bases in between. The CDR3 DNA reads TGTGCCAGTAGTATAGATAGGATATTGCGGCGTAGGGCTAGTAATGGGCCCAATGAGCAGTTCTTC. This gives the protein CASSIDRILRRRASNGPNEQFF.

The chain carries TRBV6-1 and TRBJ2-7; 10 bases fit TRBD1. CDR3 length: 15 residues. From germline, CDR1 is MNHNS and CDR2 SASEGT. Trimming removed 6 bases from V and 0 bases from J; junction bases left unmatched: 5. CDR3 amino acids: CASRAGTGVSYEQYF. CDR3 DNA: TGTGCCAGCAGAGCCGGGACAGGGGTCTCCTACGAGCAGTACTTC.

This chain uses TRBV7-9 with TRBJ2-3; 7 bases are shared with TRBD2. The germline gives CDR1 SEHNR, CDR2 FQNEAQ (reference sequence). CDR3 length equals 15 residues. The trim removed 4 bases at V and 4 bases at J, leaving 8 bases unmatched. For the CDR3, the DNA is TGTGCCAGCAGCTACCCTTTGGGGGGGGCAGATACGCAGTATTTT. Translating it yields CASSYPLGGADTQYF.

This clonotype occurred a few times. The rearrangement joins TRBV7-6 to TRBJ1-1; no firm D call. This CDR3 spans 15 amino acids. Germline V gene sequence: CDR1 SGHVS, CDR2 FNYEAQ. The V gene lost 2 bases and the J gene lost 0 bases, with 10 bases spanning the gap. This CDR3 reads CASSLRNSVNTEAFF. The CDR3 DNA reads TGTGCCAGCAGCTTAAGGAATTCGGTGAACACTGAAGCTTTCTTT.

For the CDR3, the DNA is TGTGCCAGCAGCTTGTTTGGTCTTCGGGGGGGGGAGACCCAGTACTTC. This encodes CASSLFGLRGGETQYF. The chain couples TRBV5-5 to TRBJ2-5; 8 bases are shared with TRBD2. The CDR3 sequence is 16 residues long. Germline CDR1 reads SGHKS; CDR2 reads YYEKEE (reference sequence). V lost 1 base and J lost 5; bases outside the gene matches: 10.

This chain connects TRBV7-9 to TRBJ2-5; 7 positions match TRBD1. The trim removed 5 bases at V and 4 bases at J, leaving 10 bases unmatched. The CDR3 consists of 15 residues. In germline, CDR1 is SEHNR, CDR2 FQNEAQ (reference sequence). CDR3 DNA: TGTGCCAGCAGCCACTCGTGGACAGGTAGAGAGACCCAGTACTTC. Translation gives CASSHSWTGRETQYF.

This clonotype was found many times. The chain is built from TRBV28 and TRBJ1-1; 8 bases are a match to TRBD1. CDR1 MDHEN and CDR2 SYDVKM come from the germline V gene. CDR3 length: 12 residues. The V segment lost 4 bases and the J segment 10 bases; nucleotides outside the gene matches: 5. The CDR3 protein is CASSSPGTGAFF. The CDR3 DNA reads as TGTGCCAGCAGTTCTCCCGGGACAGGAGCTTTCTTT.

The rearrangement links TRBV20-1 to TRBJ1-2; possible D gene TRBD1, 5 bases. Trimming took off 1 base at V and 3 bases at J, with 24 bases between the two ends. There are 18 residues in the CDR3. Germline assignment: CDR1 DFQATT and CDR2 SNEGSKA (reference sequence). The CDR3: CSARGEGAPGHLDYGYTF. CDR3 bases: TGCAGTGCTAGAGGAGAGGGTGCTCCAGGACACCTAGACTATGGCTACACCTTC.

This clonotype was detected only a few times. The rearrangement links TRBV11-2 to TRBJ2-3; 8 nucleotides agree with TRBD1. V trimming: 2 bases; J trimming: 3 bases; junction bases outside the gene matches: 7. Per germline, CDR1 SGHAT and CDR2 FQNNGV. CDR3 size: 16 residues. The CDR3 DNA sequence: TGTGCCAGCAGCTTACGTGCAGGGGGCTCTACAGATACGCAGTATTTT. It specifies CASSLRAGGSTDTQYF.

This clonotype was recorded a few times. The chain joins TRBV7-8 to TRBJ2-7; TRBD2 aligns across 10 bases. The junction had 7 bases not matched to a gene; V was cut back by 5 bases and J by 3 bases. CDR1 and CDR2 from the germline V gene are SGHVS and FQNEAQ. There are 15 residues in the CDR3. The CDR3 reads CASSPSGSWFYEQYF. The DNA for the CDR3 is TGTGCCAGCAGCCCTAGCGGGAGTTGGTTCTACGAGCAGTACTTC. Drawing the rest from reference TRBV7-8 and TRBJ2-7, the complete variable domain is GAGVSQSPRYKVAKRGQDVALRCDPISGHVSLFWYQQALGQGPEFLTYFQNEAQLDKSGLPSDRFFAERPEGSVSTLKIQRTQQEDSAVYLCASSPSGSWFYEQYFGPGTRLTVT.

The chain recombines TRBV6-2 or TRBV6-3 with TRBJ2-7, with TRBD1 as a possible D gene (6 bases). CDR1 and CDR2 from the germline V gene are MNHEY and SVGEGT. V lost 5 bases, J lost 4 bases, and 18 bases lay in between. The CDR3 covers 15 residues. The CDR3 bases are TGTGCCAGCAGTGAAGCGGACAGTAGATTATACGAGCAGTACTTC. It codes for CASSEADSRLYEQYF.

This clonotype was observed many times. This chain links TRBV7-9 with TRBJ1-3; D uncertain. V shed 0 bases and J shed 5 bases, with 8 bases lying between them. CDR3 length: 14 residues. CDR1 is SEHNR, CDR2 FQNEAQ, per germline (reference sequence). The CDR3 coding sequence is TGTGCCAGCAGCTTAGCAGGGTTTCGAAACACCATATATTTT. Translating gives CASSLAGFRNTIYF.

The chain carries TRBV7-9 and TRBJ1-2; D gene unclear. V dropped 5 bases and J dropped 7 bases, with 11 bases sitting between them. The CDR3 extends over 12 amino acids. The V gene's germline CDR1 is SEHNR and CDR2 FQNEAQ (reference sequence). The chain's CDR3 is CASSTHSPGYTF. DNA for the CDR3: TGTGCCAGCAGCACTCACTCCCCTGGCTACACCTTC.

CDR3 region: CASRRGLAGSSYEQYF. CDR3 DNA: TGTGCCAGCAGACGGGGACTAGCGGGGAGCTCCTACGAGCAGTACTTC. The gene calls are TRBV12-3 or TRBV12-4 and TRBJ2-7; the match to TRBD2 covers 13 bases. The junction had 5 bases not matched to a gene; V was cut back by 6 bases and J by 0 bases. The CDR3 runs 16 residues.

The rearrangement links TRBV13 to TRBJ2-5; 12 nucleotides match TRBD1. Germline lookup yields CDR1 PRHDT and CDR2 FYEKMQ (reference sequence). With V trimmed by 0 bases and J by 7 bases, 3 bases remained unmatched. The CDR3 runs 15 residues. CDR3 amino acids: CASSLGGQGARTQYF. CDR3 DNA: TGTGCCAGCAGCTTAGGGGGACAGGGGGCACGGACCCAGTACTTC.

This clonotype was detected only a few times. The chain combines TRBV5-1 with TRBJ1-6, with D hard to call. Looked up from germline, CDR1 is SGHRS and CDR2 is YFSETQ. V was shortened by 2 bases and J by 0 bases, with 9 bases between the two germline ends. The CDR3 is 16 residues long. The DNA of the CDR3 is TGCGCCAGCAGCTTCGGGGAGAACTCCTATAATTCACCCCTCCACTTT. Its translation: CASSFGENSYNSPLHF.

In this sample, this clonotype turned up a few times. This chain joins TRBV9 and TRBJ2-5, with TRBD2 identical over 7 bases. V lost 2 bases to trimming and J lost 0 bases; unmatched junction nucleotides: 7. Germline V gene sequence: CDR1 SGDLS, CDR2 YYNGEE. CDR3 length: 16 residues. CDR3 in amino acids: CASSVSSGAYQETQYF. The CDR3 DNA reads TGTGCCAGCAGCGTCTCTAGCGGCGCGTACCAAGAGACCCAGTACTTC.

The CDR3 sequence is CASSLDPVGTEAFF. The CDR3 coding sequence is TGTGCCAGCAGTTTAGACCCGGTGGGGACTGAAGCTTTCTTT. The V call is TRBV12-3 or TRBV12-4, the J call TRBJ1-1; no firm D call. This CDR3 contains 14 residues. V was trimmed by 1 base and J by 5 bases, leaving 11 bases between them.

At least ten counts were recorded for this clonotype. The V and J genes are TRBV5-1 and TRBJ1-2; 9 nucleotides match TRBD1. Germline CDR1 and CDR2: SGHRS and YFSETQ. Trimming removed 4 bases from V and 6 bases from J; junction bases left unmatched: 7. The CDR3 is 14 amino acids. CDR3 residues: CASSAGQGYNGYTF. As DNA, the CDR3 is TGCGCCAGCAGCGCGGGACAGGGATATAATGGCTACACCTTC.

This clonotype appeared a few times. The chain has TRBV7-9 and TRBJ1-2; D gene ambiguous. Germline values: CDR1 SEHNR, CDR2 FQNEAQ (reference sequence). This CDR3 has 14 amino acids. V gave up 2 bases and J gave up 7 bases, with 14 bases separating them. CDR3 loop: CASSLNMDDGGYTF. CDR3 coding DNA: TGTGCCAGCAGCTTAAACATGGACGATGGTGGCTACACCTTC.

This clonotype was observed many times. The chain has TRBV28 and TRBJ2-5; 16 bases are shared with TRBD2. CDR3 length: 17 amino acids. V shed 6 bases and J 1 base; nucleotides not matched to a gene: 5. From germline, CDR1 is MDHEN and CDR2 SYDVKM. The CDR3 DNA reads TGTGCCAGCAGAGCGGGACTAGCGGGGGGGCTCCAAGAGACCCAGTACTTC. Its protein product is CASRAGLAGGLQETQYF.

In its sample, this clonotype was seen many times. The genes are TRBV12-3 or TRBV12-4 and TRBJ2-7; TRBD1 agrees at 7 bases. This CDR3 has 13 amino acids. V lost 6 bases to trimming and J lost 7 bases; unmatched junction nucleotides: 9. In nucleotides, the CDR3 is TGTGCCAGCAGAAGACAGGGTGACGGGGAGCAGTACTTC. It translates to CASRRQGDGEQYF.

To note about this clonotype: Just one base apart from a much larger clone, this may be a read error. The chain recombines TRBV7-9 with TRBJ2-5; D is ambiguous. The CDR3 runs 15 residues. Deletions cut 5 bases from V and 5 bases from J, with 18 bases between. The V gene's germline CDR1 is SEHNR and CDR2 FQNEAQ (reference sequence). The CDR3 loop reads CASSPGVYEEETQYF. The CDR3 coding sequence is TGTGCCAGCAGCCCTGGGGTCTACGAGGAGGAGACCCAGTACTTC.

This rearrangement joins TRBV5-5 to TRBJ1-3; weak D call: TRBD1 (5 bases). Looked up from germline, CDR1 is SGHKS and CDR2 is YYEKEE (reference sequence). The CDR3 totals 15 residues. V gave up 0 bases and J gave up 2 bases, with 9 bases separating them. The DNA for the CDR3 is TGTGCCAGCAGCTTGGCCGGGGGTCCTGGAAACACCATATATTTT. This encodes CASSLAGGPGNTIYF. The full variable domain, with the rest looked up from reference TRBV5-5 and TRBJ1-3, is DAGVTQSPTHLIKTRGQQVTLRCSPISGHKSVSWYQQVLGQGPQFIFQYYEKEERGRGNFPDRFSARQFPNYSSELNVNALLLGDSALYLCASSLAGGPGNTIYFGEGSWLTVV.

The J gene is TRBJ1-5, the V gene TRBV5-8; D is perhaps TRBD1 (5 bases). The CDR3 length is 18 residues. In germline, CDR1 is SGHTS, CDR2 YDEGEE. V gave up 6 bases and J gave up 0 bases, with 22 bases separating them. CDR3 amino acids: CASKPGLGGGYSNQPQHF. In DNA, the CDR3 is TGTGCCAGCAAACCGGGACTTGGGGGGGGATATAGCAATCAGCCCCAGCATTTT.

The chain joins TRBV19 to TRBJ1-1; TRBD1 aligns across 8 bases. J lost 5 bases, V lost 8 bases, and 16 bases had no gene match. This CDR3 region has 16 residues. In germline, CDR1 is LNHDA, CDR2 SQIVND (reference sequence). CDR3 region: CASSPWQGAMGTEAFF. CDR3 nucleotide sequence: TGTGCCAGTTCCCCATGGCAGGGGGCCATGGGGACTGAAGCTTTCTTT.

In this sample, this clonotype turned up many times. The chain joins TRBV30 to TRBJ1-1; D possibly corresponds to TRBD1 (5 bases). CDR1 and CDR2 (germline): GTSNPN, SVGIG (reference sequence). Trimming pared 4 bases from V and 2 bases from J, leaving 11 bases between. The CDR3 has 13 amino acids. The CDR3 DNA reads TGTGCCTGGACCACAGGACCTAACACTGAAGCTTTCTTT. Amino acid sequence: CAWTTGPNTEAFF.

The sample holds many counts of this clonotype. The chain is built from TRBV28 and TRBJ1-1; D ambiguous. CDR1 and CDR2 from the germline V gene are MDHEN and SYDVKM. The V gene lost 6 bases and the J gene lost 7 bases, with 18 bases spanning the gap. This CDR3 spans 14 amino acids. CDR3 residues: CASSQPPGLSEAFF. The CDR3 nucleotides are TGTGCCAGCAGCCAACCCCCGGGTTTGAGTGAAGCTTTCTTT.

This clonotype showed up many times. The J gene is TRBJ1-4, the V gene TRBV9, with 7 bases that match TRBD1. V trimming: 5 bases; J trimming: 3 bases; junction bases outside the gene matches: 4. The CDR3 runs to 14 residues. Germline-derived CDR1 and CDR2 are SGDLS and YYNGEE. CDR3 loop: CASSRQGANEKLFF. The CDR3 DNA is TGTGCCAGCAGTCGACAGGGCGCTAATGAAAAACTGTTTTTT.

This clonotype was counted ten times or more. The chain employs TRBV11-2 and TRBJ2-7; weak D call: TRBD2 (7 bases). Germline-derived CDR1 and CDR2 are SGHAT and FQNNGV. The CDR3 spans 15 residues. With 5 bases removed from V and 0 bases from J, the gap between germline ends came to 14 bases. The CDR3 DNA reads TGTGCCAGCAGCCCTGAGGGGGGGGCCTCCTACGAGCAGTACTTC. Translating gives CASSPEGGASYEQYF.

This clonotype turned up a few times. The genes are TRBV28 and TRBJ2-2, with D perhaps being TRBD1 or TRBD2 (6 bases each). The CDR3 is 16 amino acids. Trimming took off 6 bases at V and 0 bases at J, with 14 bases between the two ends. Germline lookup yields CDR1 MDHEN and CDR2 SYDVKM. CDR3 DNA sequence: TGTGCCAGCAGAGGGGGGACCATCGCGAACACCGGGGAGCTGTTTTTT. It codes for CASRGGTIANTGELFF.

This clonotype was seen ten or more times. The chain links TRBV2 to TRBJ1-2; 7 bases line up with TRBD1. CDR3 length: 14 residues. The ends lost 4 bases at V and 8 bases at J; junction bases unmatched: 10. Germline values: CDR1 SNHLY, CDR2 FYNNEI. CDR3 amino acids: CASSGIRQGEGYTF. The CDR3 region has the DNA TGTGCCAGCAGTGGGATTAGGCAGGGGGAAGGCTACACCTTC. Full variable domain (rest looked up from reference TRBV2 and TRBJ1-2): EPEVTQTPSHQVTQMGQEVILRCVPISNHLYFYWYRQILGQKVEFLVSFYNNEISEKSEIFDDQFSVERPDGSNFTLKIRSTKLEDSAMYFCASSGIRQGEGYTFGSGTRLTVV.